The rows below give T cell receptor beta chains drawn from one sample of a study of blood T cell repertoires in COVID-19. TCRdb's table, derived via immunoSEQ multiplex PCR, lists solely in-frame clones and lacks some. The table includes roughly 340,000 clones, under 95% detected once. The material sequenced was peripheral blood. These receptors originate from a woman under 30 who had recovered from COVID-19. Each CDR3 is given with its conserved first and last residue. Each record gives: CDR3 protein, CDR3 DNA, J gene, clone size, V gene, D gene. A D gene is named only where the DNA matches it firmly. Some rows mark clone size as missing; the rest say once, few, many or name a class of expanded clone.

CDR3 protein: CASSQGQFYGYTF
CDR3 DNA: TGTGCCAGCAGTCAGGGACAGTTCTATGGCTACACCTTC
J gene: TRBJ1-2
clone size: -
V gene: TRBV6-5
D gene: TRBD1

CDR3 protein: CASSYLGTAQETQYF
CDR3 DNA: TGTGCCAGCAGTTACCTCGGGACAGCCCAAGAGACCCAGTACTTC
J gene: TRBJ2-5
clone size: -
V gene: TRBV6-2/TRBV6-3
D gene: TRBD1

CDR3 protein: CASSQTGKGNTEAFF
CDR3 DNA: TGTGCCAGCAGTCAAACAGGGAAGGGTAACACTGAAGCTTTCTTT
J gene: TRBJ1-1
clone size: -
V gene: TRBV7-9
D gene: -

CDR3 protein: CASSPPLGPGATQPQHF
CDR3 DNA: TGTGCCAGCAGCCCCCCGTTGGGCCCAGGGGCAACTCAGCCCCAGCATTTT
J gene: TRBJ1-5
clone size: -
V gene: TRBV28
D gene: -

CDR3 protein: CASSQDIQVGTGAYGYTF
CDR3 DNA: TGCGCCAGCAGCCAAGACATTCAAGTCGGGACAGGGGCCTATGGCTACACCTTC
J gene: TRBJ1-2
clone size: -
V gene: TRBV4-3
D gene: TRBD1

CDR3 protein: CASSVSTGGSYNEQFF
CDR3 DNA: TGTGCCAGCAGCGTATCGACAGGGGGCTCCTACAATGAGCAGTTCTTC
J gene: TRBJ2-1
clone size: -
V gene: TRBV11-3
D gene: TRBD1

CDR3 protein: CASSYGTGGLFHGYTF
CDR3 DNA: TGTGCCAGCAGTTACGGGACAGGGGGACTTTTTCATGGCTACACCTTC
J gene: TRBJ1-2
clone size: few
V gene: TRBV6-5
D gene: TRBD1

CDR3 protein: CASSLQWGGDQPQHF
CDR3 DNA: TGTGCCAGCAGCCTACAATGGGGAGGTGATCAGCCCCAGCATTTT
J gene: TRBJ1-5
clone size: few
V gene: TRBV5-5
D gene: -

CDR3 protein: CASSLATLAGGPGEQFF
CDR3 DNA: TGTGCCAGCAGCTTGGCGACCCTAGCGGGAGGGCCCGGTGAGCAGTTCTTC
J gene: TRBJ2-1
clone size: -
V gene: TRBV5-6
D gene: TRBD2

CDR3 protein: CASSPRGVTGNYGYTF
CDR3 DNA: TGTGCCAGCAGCCCCCGTGGGGTGACAGGGAACTATGGCTACACCTTC
J gene: TRBJ1-2
clone size: -
V gene: TRBV11-2
D gene: TRBD1

CDR3 protein: CASSPLRVRGTYQETQYF
CDR3 DNA: TGTGCCAGCTCACCCCTACGGGTCCGGGGAACGTACCAAGAGACCCAGTACTTC
J gene: TRBJ2-5
clone size: -
V gene: TRBV18
D gene: -

CDR3 protein: CASSWTGGRSGANVLTF
CDR3 DNA: TGTGCCAGCAGCTGGACAGGGGGCCGCTCTGGGGCCAACGTCCTGACTTTC
J gene: TRBJ2-6
clone size: -
V gene: TRBV7-9
D gene: TRBD1

CDR3 protein: CASSEAEWTVPGDGYTF
CDR3 DNA: TGCGCCAGCAGCGAGGCGGAGTGGACGGTTCCCGGGGATGGCTACACCTTC
J gene: TRBJ1-2
clone size: once
V gene: TRBV5-1
D gene: -

CDR3 protein: CASAIAGEDTQYF
CDR3 DNA: TGTGCCAGCGCGATAGCGGGAGAAGATACGCAGTATTTT
J gene: TRBJ2-3
clone size: -
V gene: TRBV7-9
D gene: TRBD2

CDR3 protein: CAWSTASNQPQHF
CDR3 DNA: TGTGCCTGGAGTACAGCTAGCAATCAGCCCCAGCATTTT
J gene: TRBJ1-5
clone size: -
V gene: TRBV30
D gene: -

CDR3 protein: CASSPVGQGNNEQFF
CDR3 DNA: TGTGCCAGCTCCCCCGTCGGACAGGGTAACAATGAGCAGTTCTTC
J gene: TRBJ2-1
clone size: -
V gene: TRBV18
D gene: TRBD1

CDR3 protein: CAWSGGRNTEAFF
CDR3 DNA: TGTGCCTGGAGCGGGGGTCGGAACACTGAAGCTTTCTTT
J gene: TRBJ1-1
clone size: once
V gene: TRBV30
D gene: -

CDR3 protein: CASSFTGGRADTQYF
CDR3 DNA: TGCGCCAGCAGCTTTACGGGAGGGCGGGCAGATACGCAGTATTTT
J gene: TRBJ2-3
clone size: once
V gene: TRBV5-1
D gene: TRBD2

CDR3 protein: CAISAGGSQRGVTDTQYF
CDR3 DNA: TGTGCCATCAGTGCCGGGGGGAGCCAGCGGGGGGTCACAGATACGCAGTATTTT
J gene: TRBJ2-3
clone size: -
V gene: TRBV10-3
D gene: TRBD2

CDR3 protein: CASSPPGQGIGETQYF
CDR3 DNA: TGTGCCAGCAGCCCACCGGGACAGGGGATCGGGGAGACCCAGTACTTC
J gene: TRBJ2-5
clone size: -
V gene: TRBV3-1/TRBV3-2
D gene: TRBD1

CDR3 protein: CASSYSRAGGETQYF
CDR3 DNA: TGTGCCAGCAGTTACTCGAGGGCGGGAGGGGAGACCCAGTACTTC
J gene: TRBJ2-5
clone size: once
V gene: TRBV6-5
D gene: TRBD2

CDR3 protein: CASSHFGETQYF
CDR3 DNA: TGCGCCAGCAGCCACTTCGGGGAGACCCAGTACTTC
J gene: TRBJ2-5
clone size: -
V gene: TRBV4-1
D gene: -